The next 21 T cell receptor beta chains were all read from a single sample in a study of cytomegalovirus exposure and HLA in healthy donors. Primers for the PCR totalled 60 Vbeta and 13 Jbeta. This table comes from immunoSEQ multiplex PCR, and its TCRdb copy is limited to in-frame clones, with some not included. Reported are roughly 100,000 clones; the ten largest clones contain 15% to 17%. Sequencing was carried out using PBMCs. The receptor set was obtained from a middle-aged man in good health and CMV-seropositive.

The J gene is TRBJ1-3, the V gene TRBV19; a weak D match, TRBD1 (6 bases). The CDR3 is made up of 15 amino acids. Germline V gene sequence: CDR1 LNHDA, CDR2 SQIVND (reference sequence). V gave up 5 bases and J gave up 0 bases, with 11 bases separating them. CDR3 DNA: TGTGCCAGTAGTTTGACAGGCCTCTCTGGAAACACCATATATTTT. Protein product: CASSLTGLSGNTIYF. The entire variable domain, with the rest obtained from reference TRBV19 and TRBJ1-3, is as follows: DGGITQSPKYLFRKEGQNVTLSCEQNLNHDAMYWYRQDPGQGLRLIYYSQIVNDFQKGDIAEGYSVSREKKESFPLTVTSAQKNPTAFYLCASSLTGLSGNTIYFGEGSWLTVV.

This chain links TRBV27 with TRBJ2-1; 14 nucleotides agree with TRBD2. With 4 bases clipped from V and 9 bases from J, the junction kept 11 bases outside the gene matches. The CDR3 contains 17 residues. Per the germline V gene, CDR1 is MNHEY and CDR2 is SMNVEV (reference sequence). The CDR3 nucleotides are TGTGCCAGCAGTTCCATTAGACTAGCGGGAGGGTCAGCTGAGCAGTTCTTC. As protein: CASSSIRLAGGSAEQFF.

This chain connects TRBV28 to TRBJ2-7; 9 bases match TRBD2. Per the germline V gene, CDR1 is MDHEN and CDR2 is SYDVKM. The CDR3 spans 12 residues. CDR3 residues: CASSSRTSASEV. The DNA of the CDR3 is TGTGCCAGCTCAAGTAGGACTAGCGCTTCGGAGGTC.

The rearrangement joins TRBV11-2 to TRBJ2-1, with 11 nucleotides matching TRBD1. J lost 3 bases, V lost 5 bases, and 6 bases had no gene match. Germline-derived CDR1 and CDR2 are SGHAT and FQNNGV. This CDR3 comprises 16 residues. CDR3 region: CASSEGQGAGYNEQFF. Written as DNA, the CDR3 is TGTGCCAGCAGCGAAGGACAGGGGGCCGGCTACAATGAGCAGTTCTTC.

The chain couples TRBV19 to TRBJ2-7; TRBD2 is a possible D gene (6 bases). V lost 1 base to trimming and J lost 2 bases, with 9 bases between them. This CDR3 has 14 amino acids. Germline assignment: CDR1 LNHDA and CDR2 SQIVND (reference sequence). The CDR3 DNA sequence: TGTGCCAGTAGTATAGCGGCGGGGCCCTACGAGCAGTACTTC. Translation gives CASSIAAGPYEQYF.

The rearrangement uses TRBV7-9 and TRBJ1-1; D remains unclear. The ends were cut back, 4 bases at V and 2 bases at J, with 8 bases in the middle. The CDR3 is 13 residues long. Per the germline V gene, CDR1 is SEHNR and CDR2 is FQNEAQ (reference sequence). The CDR3 region has the DNA TGTGCCAGCAGCTCCTTTCCTAACACTGAAGCTTTCTTT. Translation: CASSSFPNTEAFF.

CDR3 DNA: TGTGCCTGGACGGTGGGGACTGAAGGTTCACCCCTCCACTTT. Translating it yields CAWTVGTEGSPLHF. The chain is built from TRBV30 and TRBJ1-6, with D perhaps matching TRBD1 (5 bases). CDR1 is GTSNPN and CDR2 is SVGIG in the germline V gene (reference sequence). V was clipped by 4 bases and J by 9 bases, with 16 bases between them. This CDR3 contains 14 residues.

The V call is TRBV7-3, the J call TRBJ1-1; D remains ambiguous. Germline V gene lookup returns CDR1 SGHTA and CDR2 FQGTGA. Trimming stripped 6 bases from V and 1 base from J, with 9 bases between. This CDR3 is built from 13 residues. CDR3 region: CASSIQRNTEAFF. The CDR3 coding sequence is TGTGCCAGCAGTATACAGAGGAACACTGAAGCTTTCTTT. Looking up the rest from reference TRBV7-3 and TRBJ1-1 gives the full variable domain: GAGVSQTPSNKVTEKGKYVELRCDPISGHTALYWYRQSLGQGPEFLIYFQGTGAADDSGLPNDRFFAVRPEGSVSTLKIQRTERGDSAVYLCASSIQRNTEAFFGQGTRLTVV.

The J gene is TRBJ1-2, the V gene TRBV7-8; 9 positions match TRBD1. V shed 1 base and J 5 bases; nucleotides not matched to a gene: 2. The CDR3 length is 14 residues. Germline V gene data show CDR1 as SGHVS and CDR2 as FQNEAQ. CDR3 amino acids: CASSLEDRGYGYTF. DNA of the CDR3: TGTGCCAGCAGCTTAGAGGACAGGGGATATGGCTACACCTTC.

The chain combines TRBV6-6 with TRBJ2-2; tentatively, D is TRBD2 (6 bases). Germline CDR1 MNHNY, CDR2 SVGAGI (reference sequence). This CDR3 spans 14 amino acids. The V gene lost 8 bases and the J gene lost 4 bases, with 14 bases spanning the gap. Here the CDR3 DNA reads TGTGCCAGCCTGGGGGGAAGGGTCACCGGGGAGCTGTTTTTT. It yields the protein CASLGGRVTGELFF.

The chain joins TRBV19 to TRBJ2-7, with D possibly matching TRBD1 (7 bases). This CDR3 spans 14 amino acids. V shed 3 bases and J shed 6 bases, with 15 bases lying between them. The germline V gene encodes CDR1 LNHDA and CDR2 SQIVND (reference sequence). The CDR3, as DNA: TGTGCCAGTAGTATCGGAGGGGGCCGAAGCGAGCAGTACTTC. It encodes CASSIGGGRSEQYF. The variable domain in full, with the rest retrieved from reference TRBV19 and TRBJ2-7, is DGGITQSPKYLFRKEGQNVTLSCEQNLNHDAMYWYRQDPGQGLRLIYYSQIVNDFQKGDIAEGYSVSREKKESFPLTVTSAQKNPTAFYLCASSIGGGRSEQYFGPGTRLTVT.

The chain combines TRBV7-9 with TRBJ1-2; D is undetermined. V was pared by 2 bases and J by 6 bases, with 13 bases between. This CDR3 is built from 14 residues. From germline, CDR1 is SEHNR and CDR2 FQNEAQ (reference sequence). The CDR3 sequence: CASSLSGRENGYTF. For the CDR3, the DNA is TGTGCCAGCAGCTTAAGCGGGAGGGAGAATGGCTACACCTTC.

On this clone itself: A junction boundary mismatches the germline segment, possibly from a read error. The rearrangement uses TRBV12-5 and TRBJ2-3; the D gene is possibly TRBD2 (6 bases). This CDR3 is 11 amino acids long. Germline-derived CDR1 and CDR2 are LGHNT and FRNRAP. The CDR3 region has the DNA TGTGCTAGTGGCCGTAGCGGAGACCAAGATTTT. Translating gives CASGRSGDQDF.

The chain is built from TRBV11-1 and TRBJ2-7; D might be TRBD2 (6 bases). Looked up from germline, CDR1 is SGHAT and CDR2 is FQDESV (reference sequence). The CDR3 runs to 15 residues. The V and J ends lost 0 bases and 2 bases respectively, with 11 bases between them. The CDR3 loop reads CASSLAGGGPYEQYF. As DNA, the CDR3 is TGTGCCAGCAGCTTAGCGGGAGGCGGTCCCTACGAGCAGTACTTC.

The chain has TRBV7-9 and TRBJ2-1; D possibly corresponds to TRBD2 (6 bases). Germline CDR1 reads SEHNR; CDR2 reads FQNEAQ (reference sequence). Trimming left V 0 bases short and J 1 base short, with 10 bases between. The CDR3 spans 16 residues. CDR3 nucleotide sequence: TGTGCCAGCAGCTTAGCTGGAGGGCGGTCCTACAATGAGCAGTTCTTC. Its protein product is CASSLAGGRSYNEQFF.

The rearrangement uses TRBV27 and TRBJ1-5; perhaps TRBD1 as D (6 bases). V was trimmed by 2 bases and J by 1 base, leaving 6 bases between them. CDR1 is MNHEY, CDR2 SMNVEV, per germline (reference sequence). There are 14 residues in the CDR3. As DNA, the CDR3 is TGTGCCAGCAGTTTAACAGGGAGCAATCAGCCCCAGCATTTT. Amino acids: CASSLTGSNQPQHF.

V gene TRBV25-1 combines with J gene TRBJ2-1; 8 nucleotides match TRBD2. Per germline, CDR1 MGHDK and CDR2 SYGVNS. V was clipped by 4 bases and J by 3 bases; unmatched bases: 5. The length of the CDR3 is 15 residues. The CDR3 region has the DNA TGTGCCAGCAGTGCACCGGGACTAGGCTACAATGAGCAGTTCTTC. It encodes CASSAPGLGYNEQFF.

The V call is TRBV4-1, the J call TRBJ1-2; 11 bases line up with TRBD1. CDR1 and CDR2 (germline): MGHRA, YSYEKL. The V and J ends lost 1 base and 4 bases, in that order; junction bases with no gene match: 23. The CDR3 loop spans 22 amino acids. The CDR3 protein is CASSQGSRTGGAGPITGYGYTF. CDR3 nucleotide sequence: TGCGCCAGCAGCCAAGGTTCTAGGACAGGGGGCGCGGGGCCCATTACTGGCTATGGCTACACCTTC.

The chain recombines TRBV30 with TRBJ1-1; TRBD1 matches 7 bases. CDR3 length: 12 residues. Germline loops: CDR1 GTSNPN, CDR2 SVGIG (reference sequence). DNA for the CDR3: TGTGCTTACAGGGGTCAGAACACTGAAGCTTTCTTT. Translation gives CAYRGQNTEAFF.

This chain links TRBV6-5 with TRBJ2-1, with 9 bases fitting TRBD2. Germline-derived CDR1 and CDR2 are MNHEY and SVGAGI. Unmatched junction bases numbered 5, after V lost 0 bases and J lost 8 bases. The length of the CDR3 is 15 residues. The CDR3 region is CASSYSSGRSYEQFF. The CDR3 DNA reads TGTGCCAGCAGTTACTCTAGCGGGAGAAGTTATGAGCAGTTCTTC.

The CDR3 is CASSSSGRPYEQYV. For the CDR3, the DNA is TGTGCCAGCAGCTCTAGCGGGAGGCCCTACGAGCAGTACGTC. The chain is built from TRBV27 and TRBJ2-7, with 11 nucleotides matching TRBD2. V shed 6 bases, J shed 2 bases, and the junction held 3 bases outside the gene matches. From germline, CDR1 is MNHEY and CDR2 SMNVEV (reference sequence). There are 14 residues in the CDR3.